This note documents a single T cell receptor beta chain sequence. No antigen is known for it. Trimming cost V 6 bases and J 4 bases, with 16 bases left between them. The CDR3 has 14 amino acids. Germline-derived CDR1 and CDR2 are SGHAT and FQNNGV. Some clones are missing from TCRdb's copy, which holds only in-frame ones; the method was immunoSEQ multiplex PCR. In the table there are 980,000 or so clones, about 80% of which are singletons. These data originate in a study of shared clonotypes between healthy human individuals. Study conclusions and caveats: What rarefaction showed was incomplete sorted-subset sequencing despite large depth. Non-shared clonotypes had lower generation probabilities than clonotypes shared by all four sorted-subset donors. A limitation of the genetic and exposure-history diversity represented arose from few donors.

The sequence came from a man between 18 and 35 years old in good health. The specimen was memory CD4+ T cells sorted from blood. Indicated subset: CD45RA-negative fraction. The chain carries TRBV11-2 and TRBJ2-7, with a weak D call TRBD1 (6 bases). Written as DNA, the CDR3 is TGTGCCAGCAGTTTCCGGACAGTTACTTACGAGCAGTACTTC. Translating gives CASSFRTVTYEQYF.